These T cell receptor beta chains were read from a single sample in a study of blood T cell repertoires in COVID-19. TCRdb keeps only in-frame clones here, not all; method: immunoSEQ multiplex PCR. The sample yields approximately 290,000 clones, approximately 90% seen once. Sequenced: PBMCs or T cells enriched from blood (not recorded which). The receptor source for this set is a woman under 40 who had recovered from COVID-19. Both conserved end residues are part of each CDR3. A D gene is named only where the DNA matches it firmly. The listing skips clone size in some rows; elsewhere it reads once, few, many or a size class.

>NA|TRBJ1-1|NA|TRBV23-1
TGCGCCAGCAGTCACTCCACAACCTTTCTGAACACTGAAGCTTTCTTT
CASSHSTTFLNTEAFF
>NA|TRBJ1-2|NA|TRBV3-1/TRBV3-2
TGTGCCAGCAGCCTCCGGGGGGGGGTGCGGGGCTACACCTTC
CASSLRGGVRGYTF
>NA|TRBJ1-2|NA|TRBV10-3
TGTGCCATCAGTGATCCCCAGCAGGGCGATTTCGGCTACACCTTC
CAISDPQQGDFGYTF
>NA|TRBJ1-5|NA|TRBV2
TGTGCCAGCAGTGAAGGGTCCAGGCCCCAGCATTTT
CASSEGSRPQHF
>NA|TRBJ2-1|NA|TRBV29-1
TGCAGCGTTGTTTCAGGGGTGGGCAATGAGCAGTTCTTC
CSVVSGVGNEQFF
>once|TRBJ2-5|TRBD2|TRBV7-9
TGTGCAGATGGGGGGGACCCCCAAGAGACCCAGTACTTC
CADGGDPQETQYF
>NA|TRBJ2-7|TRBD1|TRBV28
TGTGCCAGCAGACCGACAGGGTTTTTATCCGAGCAGTACTTC
CASRPTGFLSEQYF
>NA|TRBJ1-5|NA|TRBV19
TGTGCCAGCAGGACGGGGACAAAATATAGCAATCAACCCCAGCATTTT
CASRTGTKYSNQPQHF
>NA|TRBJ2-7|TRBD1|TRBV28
TGTGCCAGCAGTTTTTTGACAGGGGCCTCCTACGAGCAGTACTTC
CASSFLTGASYEQYF
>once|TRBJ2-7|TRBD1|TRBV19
TGTGCCAGTAGTTACAGGGGTCCATCCTACGAGCAGTACTTC
CASSYRGPSYEQYF